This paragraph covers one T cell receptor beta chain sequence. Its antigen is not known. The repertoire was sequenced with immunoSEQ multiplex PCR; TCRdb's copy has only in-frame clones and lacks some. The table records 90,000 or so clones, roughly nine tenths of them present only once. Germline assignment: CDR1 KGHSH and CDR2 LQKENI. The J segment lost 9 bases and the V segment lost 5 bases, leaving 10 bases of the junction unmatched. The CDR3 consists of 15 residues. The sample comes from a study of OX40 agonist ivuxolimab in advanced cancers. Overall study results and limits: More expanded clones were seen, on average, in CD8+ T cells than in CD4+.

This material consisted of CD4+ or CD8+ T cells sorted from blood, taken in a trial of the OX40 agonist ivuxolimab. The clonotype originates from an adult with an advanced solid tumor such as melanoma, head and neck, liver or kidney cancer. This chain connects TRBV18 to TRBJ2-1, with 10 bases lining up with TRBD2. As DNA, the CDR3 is TGTGCCAGCTCAACCCTAGCGGGAGAGACCAGTGAGCAGTTCTTC. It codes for CASSTLAGETSEQFF.